This paragraph reports one T cell receptor beta chain. Its antigen is unknown. The entry originates in a study of OX40 agonist ivuxolimab in advanced cancers. Study findings and constraints: Fewer expanded clones were found on average in CD4+ than in CD8+ T cells. At doses 0.1 to 3.0 mg/kg, CD4+ and CD8+ clones expanded.

Exclusion of a patient followed from autoimmune disease history or systemic immunosuppression. Germline-derived CDR1 and CDR2 are MDHEN and SYDVKM. The CDR3 totals 14 residues. Trimming removed 3 bases from V and 4 bases from J, with 10 bases in between. Only in-frame clones appear in the TCRdb table, and some are missing; sequencing was by immunoSEQ multiplex PCR. The sample yields 75,000 to 95,000 clones, more than 70% seen once. This specimen was CD4+ or CD8+ T cells sorted from blood, taken in a trial of the OX40 agonist ivuxolimab. The source is an adult with an advanced solid tumor such as melanoma, head and neck, liver or kidney cancer. V is TRBV28 and J is TRBJ1-3; no definite D call. The CDR3 DNA reads as TGTGCCAGCAGTTTCCCCGGGAGCGGAAACACCATATATTTT. It yields the protein CASSFPGSGNTIYF. The full variable domain, its missing parts supplied by reference TRBV28 and TRBJ1-3, is DVKVTQSSRYLVKRTGEKVFLECVQDMDHENMFWYRQDPGLGLRLIYFSYDVKMKEKGDIPEGYSVSREKKERFSLILESASTNQTSMYLCASSFPGSGNTIYFGEGSWLTVV.